This TCR beta chain derives from a study of blood T cell repertoires in COVID-19. Germline V gene data show CDR1 as LNHDA and CDR2 as SQIVND (reference sequence). V dropped 8 bases and J dropped 1; count of bases not matched to a gene: 5. The CDR3 consists of 16 residues. This clone has a single count. The method was immunoSEQ multiplex PCR; TCRdb's version includes in-frame clones alone and lacks a portion of them. In the table there are some 150,000 clones, about 87% of which are singletons. The clonotype comes from a human donor in a cohort sampled during active COVID-19. V gene TRBV19 combines with J gene TRBJ1-4; TRBD1 agrees at 12 bases. The specimen was peripheral blood. CDR3 loop: CASRDRGRRTNEKLFF. CDR3 DNA sequence: TGTGCCAGTCGGGACAGGGGGCGCCGAACTAATGAAAAACTGTTTTTT.